This record covers a single T cell receptor (beta chain). Its target antigen remains unknown. No much larger clonotype is one base removed from it; base qualities were not supplied. CDR1 and CDR2, looked up from the germline V gene (reference sequence), are SGHKS and YYEKEE. V is cut by 4 bases and J by 8 bases, and the space between the germline ends is 18 bases. Counted from cysteine to phenylalanine, this CDR3 has 14 amino acids. Left in the record is the CDR3 DNA by itself, 42 bases read in frame from the first base. This record comes from a study of cytomegalovirus exposure and HLA in healthy donors (TCRdb year 2017). General notes on the study: In an earlier analysis of 587 of the donors, 276 Gb of sequence data and roughly 100 million unique TCR beta sequences from some 170 million T cells were reported. An early release that covered 640 HLA-typed donors contained approximately 300 gigabases of sequencing data and about 93 million unique TCR sequences. Of the 300 to 450 genotyped donors, 65% to 90% fell in the genetic ancestry cluster associated with self-reported Caucasian donors. The study aimed to test whether cataloging public T cell receptors could reveal signatures of past pathogen exposure. The study profiled the T cell repertoires of 666 subjects by immunosequencing and related them to cytomegalovirus serostatus. In addition to the first cohort of 650 to 750 subjects, a separate validation cohort of 100 to 150 different subjects was used. To predict cytomegalovirus infection status, the study brought together high-throughput TCR immunosequencing, statistical association of individual TCRs with disease status, and machine learning. A later analysis re-analyzed previously published TCR beta repertoires from about 730 donors and added high-resolution HLA genotyping to study TCR occurrence patterns. Rather than using new phenotypic data, the later analysis identified candidate immune exposures from TCR beta sequences and from how often those sequences occurred across donors. An earlier analysis of 587 of the donors used high-throughput TCR beta sequencing to judge whether each TCR beta V gene segment behaved as functional or pseudogenic. Donor age, sex, ethnicity and CMV serostatus were compiled together with the repertoire data. Genome-wide SNP genotypes for about 55% of the roughly 670 donors were used in a later genetic analysis, which treated that subset as a discovery cohort. All discovery cohort repertoires had been generated using a single sequencing platform. Both class I and class II loci were covered by HLA typing, at four-digit resolution. The number of donors typed differed by locus, with roughly 620-630 for A, B, C, DRB1 and DQB1, roughly 520 for DQA1, 600 to 610 for DPA1, and about 450 for DPB1. Because of strong linkage in the cohort, roughly five DR-DQ haplotypes were treated as single units for association and clustering. Across some 400 genotyped donors of the cohort, an average of about 220,000 unique TCR beta nucleotide sequences per donor were sequenced, and about a sixth of those sequences were non-productive. Study-wide conclusions, independent of this receptor: According to a later analysis, TCR association rates differed among HLA loci, with DRB1 alleles showing the most associated TCRs and HLA-C alleles showing the fewest. A later analysis associated some 17,000 TCR beta sequences with specific HLA alleles at a false discovery rate of 0.05. Because counts were too low, about 15 rarely observed V segments, including chromosome 9 orphons, were left out of the earlier analysis of about 620 of the donors. In this cohort, only TCR beta chains were sequenced, and detectable features were limited by the absence of alpha or paired-chain data. A later genetic analysis associated a missense DCLRE1C variant with V-gene and J-gene trimming of TCR beta chains, and an independent cohort replicated the association. Correlated functional status among segregating V segments might be attributable to linkage disequilibrium, but an unknown experimental factor could not be ruled out. According to a later genetic analysis, donors in an Asian-associated ancestry cluster had fewer N-insertions in productive TCRs than the approximately 650-donor mean. A cluster of highly shared sequence variants was judged likely to represent a technical artifact of the sequencing pipeline. In an earlier analysis of some 500 of the donors, most TCR beta V segments were observed in productive rearrangements about 90% or about 30% of the time, broadly matching IMGT annotations. The 87-base-pair reads could not distinguish some IMGT-functional V segments, including TRBV6-2 and TRBV6-3, so those segments were excluded. According to a later analysis, parvovirus B19, influenza, CMV and Epstein-Barr virus appeared linked to several top co-occurrence clusters. Sequencing depth was assumed to be roughly uniform across donors in the presence/absence analyses, though that assumption may not hold. It was suggested by the authors that the approach could potentially be generalized to other disease states and immunological phenotypes. A later analysis found that most CMV-associated TCR beta chains appeared HLA-restricted, with HLA associations seemingly driven largely by CMV exposure. The classifier was reported to diagnose cytomegalovirus status with high specificity and sensitivity in both the original and validation cohorts. Because HLA typing was unavailable for some donors at each locus, only the typed subset was used in association tests. A further reported finding was that TCR beta sequences accurately predicted the HLA-A and HLA-B alleles for most subjects in the first cohort. The study gave a list of 150 to 200 TCR beta chains associated with cytomegalovirus. A few of the identified cytomegalovirus-associated TCR beta chains were confirmed in vitro to be specific for cytomegalovirus antigens. In a later analysis, HLA-associated TCR beta chains showed more clonal expansion and lower generation probabilities than non-associated chains that were equally common. Across donors, most TCR sequences were observed very rarely, whereas some public TCRs were present in many individuals. When HLA alleles, especially DR and DQ, strongly co-occurred, attributing TCR associations to individual alleles was difficult. The only immune exposure information available for the cohort was CMV serostatus.

Receptor amplification or capture employed the immunoSEQ multiplex PCR assay. For the multiplex PCR, a mixture combining 60 forward primers for TCR Vbeta segments and 13 reverse primers for TCR Jbeta segments was used. Amplification of the CDR3 region of rearranged TCR beta genes was performed with a multiplex PCR assay on genomic DNA. Amplified TCR beta libraries were sequenced as 87-base-pair reads on the Illumina HiSeq System. Per the source publication's procedure: A later analysis counted about 80 million unique TCR beta chains across the 670 or so repertoires, and 10 million to 11 million of these chains were shared by at least two donors. Raw reads were error-corrected and collapsed into unique sequences with a nearest-neighbor algorithm that merged closely related sequences to remove PCR and sequencing errors. V, D and J gene segments were assigned by aligning CDR3 sequences to IMGT reference sequences. Each retained sequence needed at least a six-nucleotide match to both a V gene segment and a J gene segment. A rearrangement counted as productive if the CDR3 had no stop codons and remained in frame with V and J, and every other rearrangement counted as non-productive. Following IMGT convention, CDR3 was defined as the stretch from the second conserved V-encoded cysteine to the conserved J-encoded phenylalanine. In an earlier analysis of roughly 580 of the donors, sequences lacking an unambiguous match to a single V gene segment were excluded. An earlier analysis of just under 600 of the donors called V segments functional above 56.7% productive rearrangements and segregating when the between-donor standard deviation exceeded 5%. A statistical classification framework was built to diagnose cytomegalovirus status from the catalog of TCR beta chain sequences. In a later analysis, V and J genes were assigned by comparing TCR nucleotide sequences against IMGT/GENE-DB human TR gene sequences. The TCRdist pipeline was used in a later analysis to assign CDR3 sequences and most-parsimonious VDJ recombination scenarios. In a later analysis, every TCR beta chain was defined by the combination of its CDR3 amino acid sequence and its V-gene family, and reads without a unique V-gene family were dropped. As a way to deal with suspected cross-contamination and a sequencing artifact, a later analysis dropped 592 nucleotide sequences that were highly shared and had low generation probability. In a later analysis, a clonal expansion index for each public chain was calculated from normalized within-repertoire ranks of inferred template counts. Generation probabilities in a later analysis came from a VDJ recombination model fitted to out-of-frame rearrangements, and those results were checked against IGoR. A later analysis scored TCR-TCR, TCR-HLA and TCR-CMV co-occurrence with hypergeometric tests, applying a repertoire-size bias correction to TCR pairs. To estimate false discovery rates, a later analysis permuted the HLA or CMV assignments 20 times. A later analysis grouped co-occurring TCRs with DBSCAN, adding TCRdist sequence similarity when clustering within HLA-allele-positive subsets. Repertoires with fewer than 30,000 or more than 120,000 public chains, plus five repertoires with anomalous nucleotide sharing, were excluded from co-occurrence clustering. Held by TCRdb, this immuneACCESS table contains in-frame sequences only and omits some clones. Under half of the omission traces to an unresolved V gene where checked; the cause of the rest is unknown. The D gene and trimming were derived from the DNA, and the V and J assignments and clone size from that table. The sample has fewer than 150,000 clones on record, approximately 76% of them singletons. Roughly 16% of the sample is in the top ten clones.

In total, 500 to 700 healthy bone marrow donors made up the cohort. All cohort members were sampled while nominally healthy, although unrecorded immune exposures were likely present. The donor was CMV seropositive and was included in the group of 250 to 300 seropositive cohort members. A peripheral blood sample was collected from each donor, and TCR beta sequencing was performed on peripheral blood mononuclear cells. The Qiagen DNeasy Blood Extraction Kit was used to extract genomic DNA from the blood cell samples. The source is a man aged 50 to 59 in good health and CMV-seropositive. Source material: PBMCs. The receptor chain draws on TRBV5-5 and TRBJ1-2, and possibly TRBD1, on 5 matching bases. The CDR3 has the sequence CASSLGTGVGGYTF. The nucleotide sequence reads TGTGCCAGCAGCCTCGGGACGGGGGTGGGAGGCTACACCTTC.